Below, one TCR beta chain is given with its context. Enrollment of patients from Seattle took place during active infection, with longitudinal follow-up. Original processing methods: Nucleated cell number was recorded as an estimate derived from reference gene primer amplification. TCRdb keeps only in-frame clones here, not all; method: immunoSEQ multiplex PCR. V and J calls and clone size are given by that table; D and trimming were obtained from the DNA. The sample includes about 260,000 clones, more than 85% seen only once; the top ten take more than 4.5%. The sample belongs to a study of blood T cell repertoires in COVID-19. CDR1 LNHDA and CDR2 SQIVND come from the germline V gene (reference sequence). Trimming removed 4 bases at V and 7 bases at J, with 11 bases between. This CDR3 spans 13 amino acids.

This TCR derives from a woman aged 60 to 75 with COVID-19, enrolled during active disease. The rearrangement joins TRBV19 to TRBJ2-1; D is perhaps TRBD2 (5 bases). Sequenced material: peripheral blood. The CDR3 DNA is TGTGCCAGTAGTAGGACCGGCGGGAATGAGCAGTTCTTC. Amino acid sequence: CASSRTGGNEQFF. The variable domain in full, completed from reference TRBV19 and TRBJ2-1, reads DGGITQSPKYLFRKEGQNVTLSCEQNLNHDAMYWYRQDPGQGLRLIYYSQIVNDFQKGDIAEGYSVSREKKESFPLTVTSAQKNPTAFYLCASSRTGGNEQFFGPGTRLTVL.